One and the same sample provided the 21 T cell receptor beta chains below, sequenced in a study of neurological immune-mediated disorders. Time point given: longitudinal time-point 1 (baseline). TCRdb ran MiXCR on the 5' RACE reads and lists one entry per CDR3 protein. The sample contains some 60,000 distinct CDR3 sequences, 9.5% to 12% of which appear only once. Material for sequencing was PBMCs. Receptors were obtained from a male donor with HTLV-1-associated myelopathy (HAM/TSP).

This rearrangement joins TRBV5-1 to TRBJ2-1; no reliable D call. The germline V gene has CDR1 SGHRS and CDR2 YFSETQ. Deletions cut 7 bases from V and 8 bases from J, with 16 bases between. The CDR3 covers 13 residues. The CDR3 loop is CASAELTFHEQFF. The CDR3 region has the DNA TGCGCCAGCGCAGAATTAACCTTCCATGAGCAGTTCTTC.

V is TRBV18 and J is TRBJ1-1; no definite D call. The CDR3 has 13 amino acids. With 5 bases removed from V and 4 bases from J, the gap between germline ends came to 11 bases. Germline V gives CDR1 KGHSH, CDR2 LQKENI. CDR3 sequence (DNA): TGTGCCAGCTCAAAAGAAGGGCTCACTGAAGCTTTCTTT. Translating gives CASSKEGLTEAFF. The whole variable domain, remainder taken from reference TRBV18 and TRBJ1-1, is NAGVMQNPRHLVRRRGQEARLRCSPMKGHSHVYWYRQLPEEGLKFMVYLQKENIIDESGMPKERFSAEFPKEGPSILRIQQVVRGDSAAYFCASSKEGLTEAFFGQGTRLTVV.

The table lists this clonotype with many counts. CDR3 nucleotide sequence: TGTGCCAGCAGCCCCTACAGGGGGCAGACTGAAGCTTTCTTT. Its protein is CASSPYRGQTEAFF. The chain recombines TRBV14 with TRBJ1-1, with 9 positions matching TRBD1. The trim removed 4 bases at V and 5 bases at J, leaving 5 bases unmatched. CDR1 and CDR2 from the germline V gene are SGHDN and FVKESK. This CDR3 region has 14 residues.

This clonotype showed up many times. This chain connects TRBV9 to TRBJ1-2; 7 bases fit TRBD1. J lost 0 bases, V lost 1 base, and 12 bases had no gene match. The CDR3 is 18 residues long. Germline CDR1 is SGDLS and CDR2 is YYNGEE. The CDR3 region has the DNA TGTGCCAGCAGCGTAAGAAGTAGTGGGGACAGAACTAACTATGGCTACACCTTC. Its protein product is CASSVRSSGDRTNYGYTF.

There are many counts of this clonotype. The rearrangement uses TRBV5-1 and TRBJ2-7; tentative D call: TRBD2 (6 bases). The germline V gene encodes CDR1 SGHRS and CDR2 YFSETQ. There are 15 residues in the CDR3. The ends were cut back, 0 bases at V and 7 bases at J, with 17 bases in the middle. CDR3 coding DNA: TGCGCCAGCAGCTTGGCAGCCGGCCCAGGAGGGGAGCAGTACTTC. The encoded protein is CASSLAAGPGGEQYF.

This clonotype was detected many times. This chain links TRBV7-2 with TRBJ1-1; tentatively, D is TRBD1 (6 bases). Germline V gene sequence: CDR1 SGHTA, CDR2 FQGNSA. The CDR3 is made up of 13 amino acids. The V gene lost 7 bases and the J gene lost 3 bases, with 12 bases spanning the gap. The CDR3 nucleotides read TGTGCCAGCAACCATTACAGGGACACTGAAGCTTTCTTT. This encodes CASNHYRDTEAFF.

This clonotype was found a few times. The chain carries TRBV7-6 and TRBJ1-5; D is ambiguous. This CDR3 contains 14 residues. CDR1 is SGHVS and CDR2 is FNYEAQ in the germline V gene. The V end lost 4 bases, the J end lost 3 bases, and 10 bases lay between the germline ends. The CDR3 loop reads CASSSGRTNQPQHF. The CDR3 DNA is TGTGCCAGCAGCTCTGGACGGACCAATCAGCCCCAGCATTTT.

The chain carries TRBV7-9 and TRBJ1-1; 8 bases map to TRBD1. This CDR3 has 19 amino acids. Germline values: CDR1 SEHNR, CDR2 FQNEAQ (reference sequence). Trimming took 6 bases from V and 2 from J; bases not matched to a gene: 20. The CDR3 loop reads CASRSSPRTGRKINTEAFF. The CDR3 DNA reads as TGTGCCAGCAGATCATCCCCCAGGACAGGGAGGAAGATTAACACTGAAGCTTTCTTT. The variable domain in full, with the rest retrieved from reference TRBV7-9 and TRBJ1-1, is DTGVSQNPRHKITKRGQNVTFRCDPISEHNRLYWYRQTLGQGPEFLTYFQNEAQLEKSRLLSDRFSAERPKGSFSTLEIQRTEQGDSAMYLCASRSSPRTGRKINTEAFFGQGTRLTVV.

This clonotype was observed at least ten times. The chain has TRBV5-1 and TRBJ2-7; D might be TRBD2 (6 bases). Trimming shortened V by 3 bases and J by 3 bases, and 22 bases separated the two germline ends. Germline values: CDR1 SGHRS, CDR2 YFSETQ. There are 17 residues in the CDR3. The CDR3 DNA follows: TGCGCCAGCAGCTCCAGACTAGGGACGGTGGGAGGCTACGAGCAGTACTTC. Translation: CASSSRLGTVGGYEQYF.

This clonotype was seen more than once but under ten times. Here the CDR3 DNA reads TGTGCCATCAGTGACCTGGCGGGGGGGGAAGAGACCCAGTACTTC. It codes for CAISDLAGGEETQYF. The V call is TRBV10-3, the J call TRBJ2-5; 9 bases fit TRBD2. The CDR3 extends over 15 amino acids. V gave up 3 bases and J gave up 3 bases; unmatched junction bases: 5. Germline lookup yields CDR1 ENHRY and CDR2 SYGVKD.

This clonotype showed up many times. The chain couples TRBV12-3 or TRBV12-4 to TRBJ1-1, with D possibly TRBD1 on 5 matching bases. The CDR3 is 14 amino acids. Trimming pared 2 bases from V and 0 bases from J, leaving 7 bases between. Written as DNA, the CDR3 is TGTGCCAGCAGTTTATCGGGGGTGAACACTGAAGCTTTCTTT. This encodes CASSLSGVNTEAFF.

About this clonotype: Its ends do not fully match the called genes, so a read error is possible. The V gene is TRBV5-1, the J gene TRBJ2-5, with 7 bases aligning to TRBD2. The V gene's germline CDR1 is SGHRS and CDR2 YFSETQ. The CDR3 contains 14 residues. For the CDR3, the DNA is TGCGCCAGCAGCTTTGGACTAGTTCCAGATACCCATTACTTC. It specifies CASSFGLVPDTHYF. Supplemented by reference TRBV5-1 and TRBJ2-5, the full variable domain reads KAGVTQTPRYLIKTRGQQVTLSCSPISGHRSVSWYQQTPGQGLQFLFEYFSETQRNKGNFPGRFSGRQFSNSRSEMNVSTLELGDSALYLCASSFGLVPDTHYFGPGTRLLVL.

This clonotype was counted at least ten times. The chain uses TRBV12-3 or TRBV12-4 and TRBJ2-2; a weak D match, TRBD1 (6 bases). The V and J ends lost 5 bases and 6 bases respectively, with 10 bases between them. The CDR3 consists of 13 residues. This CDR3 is CASSITGSGELFF. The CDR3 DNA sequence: TGTGCCAGCAGTATCACAGGGTCCGGGGAGCTGTTTTTT.

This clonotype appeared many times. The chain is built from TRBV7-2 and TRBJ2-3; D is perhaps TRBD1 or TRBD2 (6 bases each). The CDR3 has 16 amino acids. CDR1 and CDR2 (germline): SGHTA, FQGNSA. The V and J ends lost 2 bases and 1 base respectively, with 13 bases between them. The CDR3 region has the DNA TGTGCCAGCAGCTTAAGTTGGGGGGCGGGCACAGATACGCAGTATTTT. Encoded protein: CASSLSWGAGTDTQYF.

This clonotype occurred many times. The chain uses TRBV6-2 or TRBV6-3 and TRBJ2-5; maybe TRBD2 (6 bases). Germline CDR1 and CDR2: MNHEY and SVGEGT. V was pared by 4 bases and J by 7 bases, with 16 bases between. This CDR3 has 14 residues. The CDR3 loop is CASSSAGTLWTQYF. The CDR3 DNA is TGTGCCAGCAGTTCCGCGGGGACCCTGTGGACCCAGTACTTC.

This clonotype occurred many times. The CDR3 DNA is TGCGCCAGCAGAACGGTTTGGGGAGCGAACACTGAAGCTTTCTTT. Translated, it gives CASRTVWGANTEAFF. The chain joins TRBV5-1 to TRBJ1-1; D unresolved. This CDR3 contains 15 residues. The ends were cut back, 5 bases at V and 1 base at J, with 15 bases in the middle. Looked up from germline, CDR1 is SGHRS and CDR2 is YFSETQ.

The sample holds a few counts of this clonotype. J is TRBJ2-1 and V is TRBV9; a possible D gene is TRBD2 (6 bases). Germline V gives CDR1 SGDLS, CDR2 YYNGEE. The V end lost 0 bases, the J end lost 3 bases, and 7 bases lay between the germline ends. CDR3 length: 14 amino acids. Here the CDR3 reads CASSVAGDYNEQFF. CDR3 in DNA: TGTGCCAGCAGCGTAGCGGGGGACTACAATGAGCAGTTCTTC.

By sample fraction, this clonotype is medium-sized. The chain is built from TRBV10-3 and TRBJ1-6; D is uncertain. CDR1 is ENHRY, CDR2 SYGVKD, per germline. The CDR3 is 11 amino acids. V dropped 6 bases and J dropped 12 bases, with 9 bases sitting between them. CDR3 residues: CAIRDRLPLHF. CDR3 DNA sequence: TGTGCCATCAGGGACCGTTTACCCCTCCACTTT.

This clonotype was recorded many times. The CDR3 reads CASDTGFSYNEQFF. CDR3 nucleotides: TGTGCCAGTGATACAGGGTTTTCATACAATGAGCAGTTCTTC. The genes are TRBV19 and TRBJ2-1, with D possibly matching TRBD1 (6 bases). CDR3 length equals 14 residues. Germline V gives CDR1 LNHDA, CDR2 SQIVND (reference sequence). The V end was cut by 8 bases, the J end by 4 bases, with 15 bases between.

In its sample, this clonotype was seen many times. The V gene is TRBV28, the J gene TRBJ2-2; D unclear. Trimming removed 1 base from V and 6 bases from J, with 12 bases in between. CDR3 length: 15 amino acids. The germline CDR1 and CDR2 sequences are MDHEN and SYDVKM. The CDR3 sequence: CASSLSGHLAGELFF. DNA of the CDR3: TGTGCCAGCAGTTTATCTGGGCATCTGGCCGGGGAGCTGTTTTTT.

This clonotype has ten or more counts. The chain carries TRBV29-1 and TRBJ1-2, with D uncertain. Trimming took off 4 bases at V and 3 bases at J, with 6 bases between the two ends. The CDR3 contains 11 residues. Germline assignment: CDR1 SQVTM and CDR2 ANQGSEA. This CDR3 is CSVAGDYGYTF. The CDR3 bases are TGCAGCGTTGCTGGGGACTATGGCTACACCTTC.